The 9 T cell receptor beta chains presented below share a single source sample, sequenced in a study of cytomegalovirus exposure and HLA in healthy donors (TCRdb year 2017). Library preparation was by the immunoSEQ multiplex PCR assay. For the multiplex PCR, a mixture combining 60 forward primers for TCR Vbeta segments and 13 reverse primers for TCR Jbeta segments was used. TCRdb took over this immuneACCESS table, retaining in-frame rearrangements with V and J assigned. Such tables are incomplete; in checked studies, under half of the missing clones stem from an unresolved V gene, and the remainder is unexplained. The sample yields about 90,000 clones; about two thirds were counted once. Clones ranked in the top ten supply roughly 21% of the sample. The specimen sequenced was PBMCs. The receptor set was obtained from a woman aged 50 to 60 in good health and CMV-seropositive.

This clone has a handful of counts. The rearrangement links TRBV10-3 to TRBJ1-1; the D gene is possibly TRBD1 (5 bases). V lost 3 bases to trimming and J lost 6 bases, with 14 bases between them. The CDR3 runs 14 residues. CDR1 ENHRY and CDR2 SYGVKD come from the germline V gene. CDR3 nucleotides: TGTGCCATCAGTGATGGGCAGGGAATGGCTGAAGCTTTCTTT. Protein product: CAISDGQGMAEAFF.

The rearrangement uses TRBV6-1 and TRBJ1-4; D call uncertain. CDR1 MNHNS and CDR2 SASEGT come from the germline V gene. The CDR3 is made up of 10 amino acids. The ends were cut back, 3 bases at V and 13 bases at J, with 6 bases in the middle. The CDR3: CASSDYLLFF. The CDR3 DNA follows: TGTGCCAGCAGTGACTATTTACTGTTTTTT.

CDR3 sequence: CASSIGSGGAVYNEQFF. The CDR3 nucleotides read TGTGCCAGTAGTATAGGTTCCGGGGGGGCGGTCTACAATGAGCAGTTCTTC. This chain links TRBV19 with TRBJ2-1, with TRBD2 matching 8 bases. This CDR3 comprises 17 residues. Germline CDR1 is LNHDA and CDR2 is SQIVND (reference sequence). The junction had 8 bases not matched to a gene; V was cut back by 1 base and J by 3 bases.

This chain uses TRBV6-5 with TRBJ1-1; 8 bases map to TRBD1. CDR1 MNHEY and CDR2 SVGAGI come from the germline V gene. CDR3 length: 14 residues. J was trimmed by 3 bases and V by 6 bases; bases with no gene match: 6. CDR3 coding DNA: TGTGCCAGCAGGTGGACAGGGCCAGACACTGAAGCTTTCTTT. Amino acids: CASRWTGPDTEAFF.

CDR3 sequence (DNA): TGTGCCAGCAGTTTAAATATGGGGGCTCGAGCTTTCTTT. Encoded protein: CASSLNMGARAFF. V usage is TRBV28 and J usage is TRBJ1-1; possible D gene TRBD1, 6 bases. Germline assignment: CDR1 MDHEN and CDR2 SYDVKM. V shed 2 bases and J shed 10 bases, with 14 bases lying between them. The CDR3 covers 13 residues.

The chain couples TRBV2 to TRBJ1-1; D is undetermined. Germline V gene lookup returns CDR1 SNHLY and CDR2 FYNNEI. With 10 bases removed from V and 1 base from J, the gap between germline ends came to 13 bases. The CDR3 has 13 amino acids. The DNA of the CDR3 is TGTGCCACCCGGACTCGGGGGAACACTGAAGCTTTCTTT. This sequence encodes CATRTRGNTEAFF.

This rearrangement joins TRBV4-2 to TRBJ2-1; D might be TRBD2 (5 bases). Germline V gene sequence: CDR1 LGHNA, CDR2 YNFKEQ. Trimming shortened V by 0 bases and J by 3 bases, and 12 bases separated the two germline ends. This CDR3 has 16 residues. Written as DNA, the CDR3 is TGTGCCAGCAGCCAAGATCGAGGGCTCGACTACAATGAGCAGTTCTTC. As protein: CASSQDRGLDYNEQFF.

The chain joins TRBV7-6 to TRBJ2-7, with TRBD1 as a possible D gene (5 bases). Trimming pared 5 bases from V and 2 bases from J, leaving 16 bases between. This CDR3 contains 15 residues. CDR1 and CDR2 (germline): SGHVS, FNYEAQ. CDR3 amino acids: CASSPRGPGPYEQYF. CDR3 nucleotides: TGTGCCAGCAGCCCTAGGGGTCCAGGGCCCTACGAGCAGTACTTC.

The CDR3: CASSWGTGGVTEAFF. The CDR3 DNA follows: TGTGCCAGCAGTTGGGGGACAGGGGGTGTCACTGAAGCTTTCTTT. The rearrangement uses TRBV28 and TRBJ1-1; 11 bases align to TRBD1. V shed 4 bases and J 4 bases; nucleotides not matched to a gene: 5. Germline-derived CDR1 and CDR2 are MDHEN and SYDVKM. The CDR3 totals 15 residues.